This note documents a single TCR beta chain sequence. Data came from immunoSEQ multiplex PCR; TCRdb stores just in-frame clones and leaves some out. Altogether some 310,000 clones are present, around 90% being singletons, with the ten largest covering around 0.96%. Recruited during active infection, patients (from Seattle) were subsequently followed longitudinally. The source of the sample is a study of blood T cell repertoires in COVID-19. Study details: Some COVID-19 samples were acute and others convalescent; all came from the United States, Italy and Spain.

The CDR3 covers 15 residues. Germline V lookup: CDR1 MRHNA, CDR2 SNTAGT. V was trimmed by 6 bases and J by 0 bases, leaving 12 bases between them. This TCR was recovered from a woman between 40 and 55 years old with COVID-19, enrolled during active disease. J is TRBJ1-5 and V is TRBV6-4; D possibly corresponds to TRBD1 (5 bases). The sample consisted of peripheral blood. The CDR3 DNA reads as TGTGCCAGCAGGACAGATTTCTATAGCAATCAGCCCCAGCATTTT. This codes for CASRTDFYSNQPQHF.